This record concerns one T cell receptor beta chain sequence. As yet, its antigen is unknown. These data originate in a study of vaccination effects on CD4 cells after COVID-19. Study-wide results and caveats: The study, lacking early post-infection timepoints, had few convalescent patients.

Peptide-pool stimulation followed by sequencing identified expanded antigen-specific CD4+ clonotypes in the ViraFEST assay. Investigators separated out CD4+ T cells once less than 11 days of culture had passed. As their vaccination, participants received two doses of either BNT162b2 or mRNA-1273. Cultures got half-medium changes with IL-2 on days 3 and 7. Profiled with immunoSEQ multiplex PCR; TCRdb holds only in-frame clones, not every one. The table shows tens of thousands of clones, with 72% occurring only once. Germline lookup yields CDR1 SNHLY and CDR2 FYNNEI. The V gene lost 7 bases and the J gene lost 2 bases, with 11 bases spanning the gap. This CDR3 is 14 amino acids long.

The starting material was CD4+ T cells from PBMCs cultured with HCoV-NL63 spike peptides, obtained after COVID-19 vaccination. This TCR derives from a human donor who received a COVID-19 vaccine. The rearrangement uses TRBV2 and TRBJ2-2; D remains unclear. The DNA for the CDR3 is TGTGCCAGCACGGCGGTTCCCAACACCGGGGAGCTGTTTTTT. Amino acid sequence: CASTAVPNTGELFF.